These 19 T cell receptor beta chains share one sample of origin, sequenced in a study of STAT5B mutations in CD4+ large granular lymphocyte leukemia. The assay was immunoSEQ multiplex PCR, and TCRdb's table has in-frame clones only and misses some. This sample has roughly 21,000 clones, with about 71% found just once. The sample was CD4+ T cells from blood buffy coats. The receptor set was obtained from a human donor in good health.

CDR3 sequence (DNA): TGTGCCAGCAGCCGACTAGTCGTTGAGCAGTTCTTC. The encoded protein is CASSRLVVEQFF. The chain joins TRBV7-9 to TRBJ2-1; tentative D call: TRBD2 (6 bases). V was trimmed by 5 bases and J by 9 bases, leaving 11 bases between them. This CDR3 has 12 residues. The germline gives CDR1 SEHNR, CDR2 FQNEAQ (reference sequence).

The chain links TRBV11-3 to TRBJ2-1; 12 bases fit TRBD2. The CDR3 sequence is 15 residues long. After removal of 3 bases from V and 10 bases from J, the junction contained 7 bases not matched to a gene. CDR1 SGHNT and CDR2 YENEEA come from the germline V gene. The CDR3 DNA sequence: TGTGCCAGCAGCTTGGCTAGCGGGAGGGTTGGGGAGCAGTTCTTC. This sequence encodes CASSLASGRVGEQFF.

The CDR3 nucleotides are TGTGCCAGCAGCCCCGGCTGGACTAGCGCGCAAGAGACCCAGTACTTC. Encoded protein: CASSPGWTSAQETQYF. The chain uses TRBV5-5 and TRBJ2-5, with TRBD2 matching over 9 bases. This CDR3 comprises 16 residues. Germline values: CDR1 SGHKS, CDR2 YYEKEE (reference sequence). Unmatched junction bases numbered 9, after V lost 4 bases and J lost 2 bases. Full variable domain (rest looked up from reference TRBV5-5 and TRBJ2-5): DAGVTQSPTHLIKTRGQQVTLRCSPISGHKSVSWYQQVLGQGPQFIFQYYEKEERGRGNFPDRFSARQFPNYSSELNVNALLLGDSALYLCASSPGWTSAQETQYFGPGTRLLVL.

This clone was detected only a few times. This sequence joins TRBV5-1 and TRBJ2-2; possibly TRBD1 for D (5 bases). Germline CDR1 and CDR2: SGHRS and YFSETQ. Trimming stripped 0 bases from V and 5 bases from J, with 8 bases between. The CDR3 has 14 amino acids. The CDR3 sequence is CASSLGTYTGELFF. DNA for the CDR3: TGCGCCAGCAGCTTGGGGACATATACCGGGGAGCTGTTTTTT.

This sequence joins TRBV9 and TRBJ2-1, with D unclear. Looked up from germline, CDR1 is SGDLS and CDR2 is YYNGEE. Trimming removed 2 bases from V and 1 base from J, with 16 bases in between. The CDR3 runs 17 residues. The CDR3 reads CASSVGIGATSYNEQFF. The CDR3 DNA sequence: TGTGCCAGCAGCGTTGGGATCGGAGCGACATCCTACAATGAGCAGTTCTTC.

V and J are TRBV19 and TRBJ2-1; D is unclear. Trimming pared 8 bases from V and 10 bases from J, leaving 18 bases between. The CDR3 runs 13 residues. Germline V gene sequence: CDR1 LNHDA, CDR2 SQIVND (reference sequence). The CDR3 protein is CASGKDLGWEQFF. CDR3 coding DNA: TGTGCCAGTGGGAAGGACCTCGGCTGGGAGCAGTTCTTC.

The V and J genes are TRBV18 and TRBJ2-2; a possible D gene is TRBD1 (5 bases). The CDR3 has 17 amino acids. The germline V and J ends were trimmed by 0 bases and 3 bases, with 14 bases remaining between them. The germline V gene encodes CDR1 KGHSH and CDR2 LQKENI. CDR3 in amino acids: CASSPPPQGAHTGELFF. The CDR3 DNA is TGTGCCAGCTCACCACCCCCCCAAGGGGCGCACACCGGGGAGCTGTTTTTT. Drawing the rest from reference TRBV18 and TRBJ2-2, the complete variable domain is NAGVMQNPRHLVRRRGQEARLRCSPMKGHSHVYWYRQLPEEGLKFMVYLQKENIIDESGMPKERFSAEFPKEGPSILRIQQVVRGDSAAYFCASSPPPQGAHTGELFFGEGSRLTVL.

The chain has TRBV25-1 and TRBJ1-6; no firm D call. The V and J ends lost 3 bases and 9 bases respectively, with 12 bases between them. Germline CDR1 is MGHDK and CDR2 is SYGVNS. The CDR3 runs to 14 residues. CDR3 DNA sequence: TGTGCCAGCAGTGAGTCGTTCGCGGGTTCACCCCTCCACTTT. It codes for CASSESFAGSPLHF.

The V call is TRBV11-2, the J call TRBJ2-1; D is perhaps TRBD2 (6 bases). The V end lost 5 bases, the J end lost 4 bases, and 12 bases lay between the germline ends. CDR3 length equals 14 residues. Per germline, CDR1 SGHAT and CDR2 FQNNGV. Here the CDR3 DNA reads TGTGCCAGCAGCCCAGGGACTTCGTACAATGAGCAGTTCTTC. This encodes CASSPGTSYNEQFF.

This clone was counted a few times. The rearrangement joins TRBV18 to TRBJ1-3, with a tentative D call TRBD1 (6 bases). Germline CDR1 KGHSH, CDR2 LQKENI. Trimming left V 4 bases short and J 0 bases short, with 13 bases between. This CDR3 region has 16 residues. The CDR3 DNA reads as TGTGCCAGCTCACGTGGGGGGCCCGGCTCTGGAAACACCATATATTTT. Translation gives CASSRGGPGSGNTIYF.

The table lists this clone with a count of one. The gene calls are TRBV5-1 and TRBJ2-3, with D possibly matching TRBD2 (5 bases). The CDR3 totals 12 residues. CDR1 is SGHRS, CDR2 YFSETQ, per germline. Deletions cut 1 base from V and 5 bases from J, with 5 bases between. The CDR3 is CASSLSGDTQYF. The CDR3 DNA follows: TGCGCCAGCAGCTTGAGCGGAGATACGCAGTATTTT.

This chain connects TRBV19 to TRBJ1-1; D might be TRBD1 (5 bases). In germline, CDR1 is LNHDA, CDR2 SQIVND (reference sequence). Deletions cut 1 base from V and 1 base from J, with 7 bases between. This CDR3 has 14 amino acids. DNA for the CDR3: TGTGCCAGTAGTATAGGGGGGGAGAACACTGAAGCTTTCTTT. Translation: CASSIGGENTEAFF.

The chain is built from TRBV29-1 and TRBJ1-4; possibly TRBD1 for D (5 bases). CDR1 is SQVTM and CDR2 is ANQGSEA in the germline V gene. The CDR3 consists of 13 residues. V was shortened by 4 bases and J by 7 bases, with 13 bases between the two germline ends. In nucleotides, the CDR3 is TGCAGCGTTGGGGAAGGGGCTTCTGAAAAACTGTTTTTT. Translated: CSVGEGASEKLFF.

The chain joins TRBV5-4 to TRBJ2-7, with D possibly TRBD1 on 7 matching bases. The CDR3 is 13 amino acids. Trimming removed 7 bases from V and 5 bases from J, with 16 bases in between. From germline, CDR1 is SGHNT and CDR2 YYREEE (reference sequence). Here the CDR3 reads CASGLTGAHEQYF. CDR3 bases: TGTGCCAGCGGACTAACAGGGGCTCACGAGCAGTACTTC.

This chain links TRBV11-3 with TRBJ1-2; D is undetermined. CDR1 and CDR2 (germline): SGHNT, YENEEA. Trimming took off 1 base at V and 5 bases at J, with 5 bases between the two ends. This CDR3 region has 12 residues. CDR3 sequence: CASSLGDYGYTF. The CDR3 DNA follows: TGTGCCAGCAGCTTAGGAGATTATGGCTACACCTTC.

This clone was observed a single time. The chain uses TRBV4-2 and TRBJ2-1; D call uncertain. The germline V and J ends were trimmed by 1 base and 2 bases, with 12 bases remaining between them. Germline CDR1 reads LGHNA; CDR2 reads YNFKEQ. CDR3 length: 16 residues. Here the CDR3 DNA reads TGTGCCAGCAGCCAAGTTGTGTCCGCTCCCTACAATGAGCAGTTCTTC. Encoded protein: CASSQVVSAPYNEQFF.

The chain is built from TRBV11-2 and TRBJ1-4; D is unresolved. Deletions cut 3 bases from V and 8 bases from J, with 13 bases between. Looked up from germline, CDR1 is SGHAT and CDR2 is FQNNGV. This CDR3 is 14 amino acids long. CDR3 DNA: TGTGCCAGCAGCTTTAGCCCCGCCGGGGAAAAACTGTTTTTT. Its translation is CASSFSPAGEKLFF.

This clone was picked up one time. This sequence joins TRBV6-6 and TRBJ2-5; D may correspond to TRBD1 or TRBD2 (5 bases each). The J call is uncertain, as TRBJ2-7 better fits the DNA end. The CDR3 is 13 residues long. Per germline, CDR1 MNHNY and CDR2 SVGAGI (reference sequence). The CDR3 coding sequence is TGTGCCAGCAGTTACCTAGCAGGGTACGAGCAGTACTTC. It encodes CASSYLAGYEQYF.

The chain combines TRBV6-4 with TRBJ2-1; TRBD1 matches at 8 bases. Trimming took 8 bases from V and 0 from J; bases not matched to a gene: 6. The CDR3 is 15 residues long. Per the germline V gene, CDR1 is MRHNA and CDR2 is SNTAGT. The CDR3 coding sequence is TGTGCCAGCTCCAGGGGGCCCCTCTCCTACAATGAGCAGTTCTTC. It is translated as CASSRGPLSYNEQFF.